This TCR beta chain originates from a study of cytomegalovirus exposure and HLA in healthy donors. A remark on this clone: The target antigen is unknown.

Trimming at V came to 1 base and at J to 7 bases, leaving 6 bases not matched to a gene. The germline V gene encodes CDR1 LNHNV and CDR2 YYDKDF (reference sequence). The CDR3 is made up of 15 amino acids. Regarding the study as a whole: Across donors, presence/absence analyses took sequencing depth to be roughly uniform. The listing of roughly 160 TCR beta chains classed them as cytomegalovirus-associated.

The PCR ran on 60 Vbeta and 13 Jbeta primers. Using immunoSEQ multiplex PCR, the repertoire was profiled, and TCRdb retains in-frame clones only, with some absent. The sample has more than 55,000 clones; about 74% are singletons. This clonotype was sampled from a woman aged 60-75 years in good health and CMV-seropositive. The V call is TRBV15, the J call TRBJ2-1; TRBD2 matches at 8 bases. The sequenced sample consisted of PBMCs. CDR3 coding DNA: TGTGCCACCAGCAGAGGTGCGGGAGGCGGAAATGAGCAGTTCTTC. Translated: CATSRGAGGGNEQFF.